This T cell receptor (beta chain) was identified during a study of shared clonotypes between healthy human individuals. Study-wide background: Donors had three CD4 naive, three CD4 memory, two CD8 naive and one CD8 memory plate apiece.

This CDR3 contains 13 residues. With V trimmed by 7 bases and J by 4 bases, 6 bases remained unmatched. Germline CDR1 reads MDHEN; CDR2 reads SYDVKM. TCRdb's copy holds only in-frame clones and misses some; the assay was immunoSEQ multiplex PCR. The sample consists of 2,500,000 or so clones, roughly 92% of them appearing once. Sequences were obtained from naive CD4+ T cells sorted from blood. Subset: CD45RA+ positively selected. This clonotype was obtained from a man between 18 and 35 years old in good health. The chain links TRBV28 to TRBJ2-7; TRBD2 aligns across 8 bases. The CDR3: CASTPSGGYEQYF. The CDR3 DNA sequence: TGTGCCAGCACCCCGTCGGGGGGGTACGAGCAGTACTTC.